The text below deals with one T cell receptor beta chain. The entry originates in a study of T cells after somatic rescue of genetic block. The assay was immunoSEQ multiplex PCR, and TCRdb's table has in-frame clones only and misses some. The sample consists of 14,000 to 15,000 clones, about two thirds of them appearing once. The CDR3 totals 14 residues. CDR1 is KGHSH, CDR2 LQKENI, per germline. Trimming removed 3 bases at V and 10 bases at J, with 13 bases between. This rearrangement joins TRBV18 to TRBJ1-6; no clear D. The sequencing input was peripheral blood mononuclear cells (PBMCs). This clonotype was obtained from a boy aged 5-17 years. Written as DNA, the CDR3 is TGTGCCAGCTCACCCCCCCCGTTTGGGTCACCCCTCCACTTT. Its protein is CASSPPPFGSPLHF. The full variable domain, with the rest looked up from reference TRBV18 and TRBJ1-6, is NAGVMQNPRHLVRRRGQEARLRCSPMKGHSHVYWYRQLPEEGLKFMVYLQKENIIDESGMPKERFSAEFPKEGPSILRIQQVVRGDSAAYFCASSPPPFGSPLHFGNGTRLTVT.